This T cell receptor beta chain was sequenced in a study of blood T cell repertoires in COVID-19. Study-wide background: From T cells, B-cell-depleted T cells, or PBMCs came the material, which was cDNA or gDNA.

How the authors handled the data: Reference gene primer amplification gave estimated nucleated cell counts. Clones were read by immunoSEQ multiplex PCR, and TCRdb kept only the in-frame ones, dropping some. From that table come the V and J calls and clone size; the DNA was used to work out D and trimming. This table holds under 200,000 clones, around 87% found once. The V and J ends lost 1 base and 2 bases, in that order; junction bases with no gene match: 5. CDR1 SGHTA and CDR2 FQGTGA come from the germline V gene. This CDR3 is built from 16 residues. Participant reports of clinical history set cohort assignment.

The TCR originated in a woman in her 50s who had recovered from COVID-19. The chain links TRBV7-3 to TRBJ2-1, with TRBD2 matching 7 bases. The sample consisted of PBMCs or T cells enriched from blood (not recorded which). In DNA form, the CDR3 reads TGTGCCAGCAGCTTAAACTTGGGGGGGACCTACAATGAGCAGTTCTTC. Protein: CASSLNLGGTYNEQFF.